This record covers a single T cell receptor beta chain. No cognate antigen has been identified for it. One base away there is no much larger clone; base qualities are not given. This specimen comes from a study of Tregs in tolerant kidney transplant recipients (dated by TCRdb to the late 2010s). About the full investigation: Before combined kidney and bone marrow transplantation, this study identified donor-specific regulatory T cells using TCRbeta sequencing and then followed those same cells after transplant. Several methods of expanding Tregs specific for an allogeneic donor were compared by TCRbeta repertoire sequencing in 3 healthy controls.

On the study overall, not on this receptor specifically: The most biologically relevant and donor-specific TCRbeta repertoire appeared to be identified by expanding Tregs with activated donor B cells. Because only a small number of patients were included, the study had limitations, and the results will need to be validated in larger populations as well as under other immunosuppression protocols. Biological reproducibility was not directly addressed, though technical replication error appeared minimal.

For TCRbeta CDR3 sequencing, genomic DNA from the sorted cells was extracted using the QIAGEN DNeasy Blood and Tissue Kit. High-throughput TCRbeta CDR3 sequencing was carried out commercially through immunoSEQ, with PCR amplification with bias correction and internal controls included. Per the original workflow: Unique productive TCRbeta sequences were defined by CDR3 nucleotide sequence where primers matched, and otherwise by CDR3 amino acid sequence together with Vbeta and Jbeta genes. As a correction for sorting error, sequences shared between sorted populations at a frequency ratio of 2:1 or less were discarded, and the remaining shared sequences were assigned to the higher population. A sequence was defined as donor-reactive if the sequence was expanded at least 5-fold in CFSE-low cells compared with unstimulated cells and had a frequency of at least 0.01% in CFSE-low cells. Jensen-Shannon divergence, calculated on the top 100 TCRbeta sequences ranked by frequency, was used to quantify repertoire divergence. For samples with multiple sequencing runs, sorting error was corrected separately for each run before the runs were pooled. TCRdb holds this immuneACCESS table with in-frame rearrangements only. Some clones are missing; in checked studies, unresolved V genes explain under half, and the rest has no known cause. That table is the source of V, J and clone size, and D and trimming were worked out from the DNA. Counted in this sample were over 50,000 clones; around 88% of them appeared once. The ten largest clones capture more than 4.5% of the sample.

Unstimulated Tregs (CD4+CD25+CD127-), CD4+ non-Tregs (CD4+CD25-), CD4 and CD8 cells were FACS-sorted from thawed PBMCs. Healthy control blood came either as purchased buffy coats or from healthy volunteers. Healthy control blood was processed to PBMCs by Ficoll density gradient and cryopreserved, and patient PBMCs were collected before and after transplant. The CDR3, cysteine through phenylalanine, is 16 amino acids long. Only the CDR3 DNA stays, 48 bases, in frame from base 1. The germline V gene sets CDR1 to LGHNA and CDR2 to YNFKEQ. V was cut back by 0 bases and J by 9 bases, leaving a gap of 18 bases between them.

The sequence links TRBV4-2 to TRBJ2-1; the D gene is perhaps TRBD1 or TRBD2, each of them matching over 6 bases. The sample taken for sequencing was CD4+ T cells from blood. The receptor comes from a human donor in good health. The bases read TGTGCCAGCAGCCAAGAGGATGGTGGGGGGCGTAGTGAGCAGTTCTTC. Its coded protein is CASSQEDGGGRSEQFF.